The sequence of this T cell receptor beta chain was determined in a study of read filtering for tumor transcriptome and immune sequencing. Looking at the study overall: By R-ISS, stages I, II and III held 8, 16 and 7 patients.

From around 0.4 ug of RNA, a library with molecular barcoded alpha/delta and beta/gamma adaptors was made. TCRdb processed the reads anew with MiXCR; each CDR3 protein has one entry. Altogether some 120,000 distinct CDR3 sequences are present, over 10% being singletons, with the ten largest covering roughly 11%. Germline V gene lookup returns CDR1 ENHRY and CDR2 SYGVKD. The CDR3 loop spans 12 amino acids. V was pared by 4 bases and J by 1 base, with 4 bases between. Findings of the study overall: About 81.9% of IR-seq clonotypes had a single read, yet these held roughly 3.8% of reads. Sorted CD138-negative bone marrow cells were not purified T cells.

This clonotype was seen only once. What it recognizes is unknown. Sequencing used a population of CD138-negative cells sorted from bone marrow. The chain carries TRBV10-3 and TRBJ1-1; no definite D call. This TCR was recovered from a donor at least 40 years old with multiple myeloma. This chain's CDR3 is CAISGRNTEAFF. Written as DNA, the CDR3 is TGTGCCATCAGTGGGAGGAACACTGAAGCTTTCTTT.